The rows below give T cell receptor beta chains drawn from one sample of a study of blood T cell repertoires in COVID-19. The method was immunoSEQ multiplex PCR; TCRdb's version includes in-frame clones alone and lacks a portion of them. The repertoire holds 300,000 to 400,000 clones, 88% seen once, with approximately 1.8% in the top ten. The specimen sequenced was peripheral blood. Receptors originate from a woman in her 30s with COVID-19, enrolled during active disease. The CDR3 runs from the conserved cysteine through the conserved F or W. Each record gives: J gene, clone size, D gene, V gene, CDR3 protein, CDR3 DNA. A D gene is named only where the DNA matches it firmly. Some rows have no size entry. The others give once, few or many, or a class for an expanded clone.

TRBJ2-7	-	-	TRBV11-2	CASSRRTGYEQYF	TGTGCCAGCAGCCGACGCACAGGGTACGAGCAGTACTTC
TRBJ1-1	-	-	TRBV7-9	CASSGANTEAFF	TGTGCCAGCAGCGGAGCGAACACTGAAGCTTTCTTT
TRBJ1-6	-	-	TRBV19	CASSIDASSYSPLHF	TGTGCCAGTAGTATAGATGCCTCCAGTTATTCACCCCTCCACTTT
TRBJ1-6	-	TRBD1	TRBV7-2	CASSLEGQGLSPLHF	TGTGCCAGCAGCTTAGAGGGACAGGGGTTGTCACCCCTCCACTTT
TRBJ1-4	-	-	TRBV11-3	CASSFGVSYNEKLFF	TGTGCCAGCAGCTTCGGTGTTAGTTACAATGAAAAACTGTTTTTT
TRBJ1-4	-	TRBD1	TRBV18	CASSPGTGGNEKLFF	TGTGCCAGCTCACCTGGGACAGGTGGTAATGAAAAACTGTTTTTT
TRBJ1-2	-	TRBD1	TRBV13	CASSLGQADGYTF	TGTGCCAGCAGCCTCGGACAGGCCGATGGCTACACCTTC
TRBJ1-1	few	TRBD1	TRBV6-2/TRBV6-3	CASSSGQGGFIAAAFF	TGTGCCAGCAGTAGTGGACAGGGAGGTTTTATCGCGGCCGCTTTCTTT
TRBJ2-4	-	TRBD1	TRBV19	CANPDRKNIQYF	TGTGCCAACCCGGACAGGAAAAACATTCAGTACTTC
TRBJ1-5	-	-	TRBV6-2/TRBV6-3	CASSYLLDRGAPNQPQHF	TGTGCCAGCAGTTATTTGCTAGACCGTGGGGCTCCCAATCAGCCCCAGCATTTT
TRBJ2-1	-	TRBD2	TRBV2	CASSSGLAAYNEQFF	TGTGCCAGCAGTTCTGGACTAGCGGCATACAATGAGCAGTTCTTC
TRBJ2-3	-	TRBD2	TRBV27	CASSLPRTSGDLDTQYF	TGTGCCAGCAGTTTACCCCGGACTAGCGGGGACCTAGATACGCAGTATTTT
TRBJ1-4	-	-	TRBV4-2	CASSQGETAGNEKLFF	TGTGCCAGCAGCCAAGGCGAAACAGCGGGTAATGAAAAACTGTTTTTT
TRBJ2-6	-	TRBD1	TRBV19	CASIPGQGVSGANVLTF	TGTGCCAGCATCCCGGGACAGGGGGTCTCTGGGGCCAACGTCCTGACTTTC
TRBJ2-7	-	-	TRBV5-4	CASSFGPAGSSYEQYF	TGTGCCAGCAGCTTTGGCCCGGCGGGGAGCTCCTACGAGCAGTACTTC
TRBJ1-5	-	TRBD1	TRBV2	CASGPKGQGSDQPQHF	TGTGCCAGCGGACCAAAGGGACAGGGATCGGACCAGCCCCAGCATTTT
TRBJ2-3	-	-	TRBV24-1	CATSDPGSTDTQYF	TGTGCCACCAGTGATCCCGGGAGCACAGATACGCAGTATTTT
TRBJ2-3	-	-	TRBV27	CASSGLLSTSTDTQYF	TGTGCCAGCAGTGGACTACTTTCAACTAGCACAGATACGCAGTATTTT
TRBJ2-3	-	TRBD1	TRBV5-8	CASSPWTGGADTQYF	TGTGCCAGCAGCCCCTGGACAGGGGGAGCTGATACGCAGTATTTT
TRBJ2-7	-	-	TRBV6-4	CASSDCWGGRREQYF	TGTGCCAGCAGTGACTGCTGGGGGGGCCGGAGGGAGCAGTACTTC
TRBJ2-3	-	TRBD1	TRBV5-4	CASSPGQGTDTQYF	TGTGCCAGCAGCCCGGGACAGGGAACAGATACGCAGTATTTT
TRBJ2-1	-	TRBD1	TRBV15	CATSRDRTGGRGDEQFF	TGTGCCACCAGCAGAGATAGGACAGGGGGTCGGGGCGATGAGCAGTTCTTC
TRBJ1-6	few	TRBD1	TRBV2	CASRGQGDSPLHF	TGTGCCAGCAGGGGACAGGGCGATTCACCCCTCCACTTT
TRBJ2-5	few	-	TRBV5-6	CASSLVAPGTQYF	TGTGCCAGCAGCTTAGTAGCCCCCGGGACCCAGTACTTC
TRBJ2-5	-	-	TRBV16	CASSHGPLMEGMRETQYF	TGTGCCAGCAGCCACGGGCCTCTGATGGAGGGGATGAGGGAGACCCAGTACTTC
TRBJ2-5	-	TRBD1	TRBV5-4	CASSQGQGRETQYF	TGTGCCAGCAGCCAGGGACAGGGGAGAGAGACCCAGTACTTC
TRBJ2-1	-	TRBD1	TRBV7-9	CASSPRTGESLYNEQFF	TGTGCCAGCAGCCCACGGACAGGGGAGTCCCTCTACAATGAGCAGTTCTTC
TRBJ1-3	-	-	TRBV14	CASSSQGGNTIYF	TGTGCCAGCAGCTCGCAGGGGGGAAACACCATATATTTT
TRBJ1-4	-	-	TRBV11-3	CASSPTSSNEKLFF	TGTGCCAGCAGCCCCACGAGTAGTAATGAAAAACTGTTTTTT
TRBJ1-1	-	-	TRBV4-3	CASSQGTDFEAFF	TGCGCCAGCAGCCAAGGGACAGATTTTGAAGCTTTCTTT
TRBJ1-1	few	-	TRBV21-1	CASGRWANTEAFF	TGTGCCAGCGGCAGGTGGGCGAACACTGAAGCTTTCTTT
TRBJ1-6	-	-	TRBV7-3	CASSQGVSSYNSPLHF	TGTGCCAGCAGCCAAGGGGTGAGCTCCTATAATTCACCCCTCCACTTT
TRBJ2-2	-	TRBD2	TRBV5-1	CASSQTSGVTGELFF	TGCGCCAGCAGCCAGACTAGCGGGGTCACCGGGGAGCTGTTTTTT
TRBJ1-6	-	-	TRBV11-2	CASSSLSGNSPLHF	TGTGCCAGCAGCTCATTGAGCGGTAATTCACCCCTCCACTTT
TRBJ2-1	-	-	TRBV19	CATTGTIVDEQFF	TGTGCCACCACCGGGACAATTGTCGATGAGCAGTTCTTC
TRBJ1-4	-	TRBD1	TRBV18	CASSPRQGPDEKLFF	TGTGCCAGCTCACCGCGACAGGGGCCTGACGAAAAACTGTTTTTT
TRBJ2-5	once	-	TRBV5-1	CASSLAMSYETQYF	TGCGCCAGCAGCTTGGCAATGTCCTACGAGACCCAGTACTTC
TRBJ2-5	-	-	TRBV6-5	CASNSRGPIETQYF	TGTGCCAGCAATAGCAGGGGTCCTATAGAGACCCAGTACTTC
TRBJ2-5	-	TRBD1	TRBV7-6	CASSLEVTGGKTQYF	TGTGCCAGCAGCTTAGAAGTGACAGGGGGCAAGACCCAGTACTTC
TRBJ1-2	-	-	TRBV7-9	CASSFRQGYGYTF	TGTGCCAGCAGCTTTCGGCAGGGGTATGGCTACACCTTC
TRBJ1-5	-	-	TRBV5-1	CASSPRGGQPQHF	TGCGCCTCTAGCCCCAGGGGCGGTCAGCCCCAGCATTTT
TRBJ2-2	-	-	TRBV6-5	CASSYGVREHAGELFF	TGTGCCAGCAGTTACGGGGTCAGGGAACACGCCGGGGAGCTGTTTTTT
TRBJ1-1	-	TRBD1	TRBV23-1	CASSQNPTGEGRTEAFF	TGCGCCAGCAGTCAAAACCCGACAGGGGAGGGGAGGACTGAAGCTTTCTTT
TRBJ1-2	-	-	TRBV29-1	CSVGGRQVYGYTF	TGCAGCGTTGGGGGAAGACAGGTCTATGGCTACACCTTC
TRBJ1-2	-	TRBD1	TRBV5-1	CASSLGQGVYYGYTF	TGCGCCAGCAGCTTGGGACAGGGGGTCTATTATGGCTACACCTTC
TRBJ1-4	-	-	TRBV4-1	CASSQAGVEKLFF	TGCGCCAGCAGCCAGGCAGGGGTTGAAAAACTGTTTTTT
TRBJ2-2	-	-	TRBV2	CASSEISSTGELFF	TGTGCCAGCAGTGAGATTAGCTCGACCGGGGAGCTGTTTTTT
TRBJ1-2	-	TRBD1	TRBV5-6	CASSLVGDRGLDYGYTF	TGTGCCAGCAGCTTGGTTGGGGACAGGGGGCTCGACTATGGCTACACCTTC
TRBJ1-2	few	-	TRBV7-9	CASYAGFGYTF	TGTGCCAGCTATGCAGGGTTTGGCTACACCTTC
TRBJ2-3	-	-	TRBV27	CASSSTDTQYF	TGTGCCAGCTCTAGCACAGATACGCAGTATTTT
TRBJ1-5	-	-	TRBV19	CATHRAGPNNQPQHF	TGTGCCACCCACCGGGCAGGGCCTAACAATCAGCCCCAGCATTTT